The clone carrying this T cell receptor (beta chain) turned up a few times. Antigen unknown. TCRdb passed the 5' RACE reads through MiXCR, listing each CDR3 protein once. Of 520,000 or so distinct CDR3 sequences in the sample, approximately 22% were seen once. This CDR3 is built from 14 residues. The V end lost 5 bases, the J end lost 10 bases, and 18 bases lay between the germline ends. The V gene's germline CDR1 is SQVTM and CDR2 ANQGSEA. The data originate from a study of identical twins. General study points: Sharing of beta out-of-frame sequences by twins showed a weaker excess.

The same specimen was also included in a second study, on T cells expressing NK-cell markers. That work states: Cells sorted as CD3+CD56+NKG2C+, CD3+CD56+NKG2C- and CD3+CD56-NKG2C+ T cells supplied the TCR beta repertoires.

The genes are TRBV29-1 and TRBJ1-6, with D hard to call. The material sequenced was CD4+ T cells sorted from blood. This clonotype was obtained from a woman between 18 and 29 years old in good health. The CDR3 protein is CSVSIGGFGSPLHF. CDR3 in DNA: TGCAGCGTTTCCATTGGAGGGTTTGGATCACCCCTCCACTTT.